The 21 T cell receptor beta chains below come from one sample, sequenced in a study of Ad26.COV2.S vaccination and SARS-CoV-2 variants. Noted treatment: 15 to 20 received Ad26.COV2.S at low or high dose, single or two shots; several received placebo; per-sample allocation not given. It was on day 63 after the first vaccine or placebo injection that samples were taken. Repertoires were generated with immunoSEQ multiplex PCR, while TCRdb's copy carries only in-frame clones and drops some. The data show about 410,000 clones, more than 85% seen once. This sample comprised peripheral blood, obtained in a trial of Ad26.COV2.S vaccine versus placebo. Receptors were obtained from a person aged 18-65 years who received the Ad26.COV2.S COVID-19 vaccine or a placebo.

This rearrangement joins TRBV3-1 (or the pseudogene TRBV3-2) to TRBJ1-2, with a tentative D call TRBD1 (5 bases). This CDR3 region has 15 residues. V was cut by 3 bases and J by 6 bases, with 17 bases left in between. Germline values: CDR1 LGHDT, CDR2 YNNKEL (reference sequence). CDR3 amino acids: CASSHGARVGDGYTF. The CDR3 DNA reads TGTGCCAGCAGCCACGGGGCTCGGGTAGGGGATGGCTACACCTTC.

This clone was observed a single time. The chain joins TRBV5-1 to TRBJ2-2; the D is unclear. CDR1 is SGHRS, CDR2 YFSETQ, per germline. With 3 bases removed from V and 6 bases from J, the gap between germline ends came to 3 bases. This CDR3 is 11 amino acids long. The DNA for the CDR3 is TGCGCCAGCAGCTCAGCCGGGGAGCTGTTTTTT. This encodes CASSSAGELFF.

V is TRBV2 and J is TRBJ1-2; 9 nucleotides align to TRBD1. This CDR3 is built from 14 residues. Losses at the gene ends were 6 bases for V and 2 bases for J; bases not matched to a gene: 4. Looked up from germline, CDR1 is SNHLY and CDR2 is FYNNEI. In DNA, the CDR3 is TGTGCCAGCAGCCCGGGACAGGGAAACTATGGCTACACCTTC. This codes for CASSPGQGNYGYTF.

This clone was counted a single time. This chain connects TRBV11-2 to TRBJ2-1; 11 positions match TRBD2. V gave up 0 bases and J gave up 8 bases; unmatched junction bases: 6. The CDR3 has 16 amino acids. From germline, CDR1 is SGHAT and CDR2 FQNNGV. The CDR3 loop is CASSLDRASGGYEQFF. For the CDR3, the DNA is TGTGCCAGCAGCTTAGATAGAGCTAGCGGGGGGTATGAGCAGTTCTTC.

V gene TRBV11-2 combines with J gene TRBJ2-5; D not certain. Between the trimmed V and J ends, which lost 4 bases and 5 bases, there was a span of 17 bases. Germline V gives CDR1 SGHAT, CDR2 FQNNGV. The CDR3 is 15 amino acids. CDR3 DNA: TGTGCCAGCAGCTCCACGCGACTGTTGATGGAGACCCAGTACTTC. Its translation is CASSSTRLLMETQYF.

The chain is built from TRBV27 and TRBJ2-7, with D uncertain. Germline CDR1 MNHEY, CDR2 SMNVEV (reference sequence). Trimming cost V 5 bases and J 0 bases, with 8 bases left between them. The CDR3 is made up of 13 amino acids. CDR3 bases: TGTGCCAGCAGTCTCCTAAGCTCCTACGAGCAGTACTTC. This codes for CASSLLSSYEQYF.

This chain's CDR3 is CASSFGVGQPQHF. DNA of the CDR3: TGTGCCAGCAGCTTTGGGGTAGGTCAGCCCCAGCATTTT. The chain carries TRBV5-8 and TRBJ1-5; D is undetermined. CDR1 is SGHTS and CDR2 is YDEGEE in the germline V gene. Trimming took 2 bases from V and 6 from J, leaving 9 bases between them. The CDR3 length is 13 residues.

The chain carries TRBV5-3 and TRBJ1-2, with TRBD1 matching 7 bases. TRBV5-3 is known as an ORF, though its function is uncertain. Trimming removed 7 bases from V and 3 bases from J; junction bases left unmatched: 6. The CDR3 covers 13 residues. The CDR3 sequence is CARAPGGYYGYTF. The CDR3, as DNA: TGTGCCAGAGCGCCAGGGGGGTACTATGGCTACACCTTC.

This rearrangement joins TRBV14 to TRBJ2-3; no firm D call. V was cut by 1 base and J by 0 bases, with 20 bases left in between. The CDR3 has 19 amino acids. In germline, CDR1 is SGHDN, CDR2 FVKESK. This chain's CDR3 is CASSQGKGSASFSTDTQYF. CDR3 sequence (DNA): TGTGCCAGCAGCCAAGGAAAGGGATCAGCAAGCTTTAGCACAGATACGCAGTATTTT. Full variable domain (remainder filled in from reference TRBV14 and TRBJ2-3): EAGVTQFPSHSVIEKGQTVTLRCDPISGHDNLYWYRRVMGKEIKFLLHFVKESKQDESGMPNNRFLAERTGGTYSTLKVQPAELEDSGVYFCASSQGKGSASFSTDTQYFGPGTRLTVL.

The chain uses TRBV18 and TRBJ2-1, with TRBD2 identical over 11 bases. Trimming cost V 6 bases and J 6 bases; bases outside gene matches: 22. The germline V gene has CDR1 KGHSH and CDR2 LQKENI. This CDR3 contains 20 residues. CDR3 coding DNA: TGTGCCAGCTCTCCGGGGGCAAGCCCTAGCGGGGGGACTGACACCAATGAGCAGTTCTTC. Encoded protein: CASSPGASPSGGTDTNEQFF.

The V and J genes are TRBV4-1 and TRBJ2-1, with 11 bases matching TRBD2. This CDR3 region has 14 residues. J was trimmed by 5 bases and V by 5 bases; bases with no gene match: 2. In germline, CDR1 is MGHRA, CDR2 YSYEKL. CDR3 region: CASSIAGGDNEQFF. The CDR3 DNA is TGCGCCAGCAGCATAGCGGGGGGGGACAATGAGCAGTTCTTC.

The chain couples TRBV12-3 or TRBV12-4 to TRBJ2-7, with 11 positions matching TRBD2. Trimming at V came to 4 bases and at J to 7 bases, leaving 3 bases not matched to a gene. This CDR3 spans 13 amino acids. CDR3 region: CASSSTSGEEQYF. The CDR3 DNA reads TGTGCCAGCAGTTCGACTAGCGGGGAAGAGCAGTACTTC.

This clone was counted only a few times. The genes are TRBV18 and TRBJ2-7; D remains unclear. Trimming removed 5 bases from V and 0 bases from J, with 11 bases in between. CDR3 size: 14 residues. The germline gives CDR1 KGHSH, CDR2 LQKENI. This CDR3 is CASSEQHLSYEQYF. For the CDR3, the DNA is TGTGCCAGCTCAGAACAGCACCTCTCCTACGAGCAGTACTTC. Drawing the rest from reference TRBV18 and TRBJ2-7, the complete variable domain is NAGVMQNPRHLVRRRGQEARLRCSPMKGHSHVYWYRQLPEEGLKFMVYLQKENIIDESGMPKERFSAEFPKEGPSILRIQQVVRGDSAAYFCASSEQHLSYEQYFGPGTRLTVT.

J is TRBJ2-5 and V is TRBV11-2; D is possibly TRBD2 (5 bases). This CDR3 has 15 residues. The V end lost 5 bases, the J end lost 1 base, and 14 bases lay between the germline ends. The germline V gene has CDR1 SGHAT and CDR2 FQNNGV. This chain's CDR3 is CASSRVGGIQETQYF. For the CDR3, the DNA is TGTGCCAGCAGCCGAGTCGGAGGTATCCAAGAGACCCAGTACTTC.

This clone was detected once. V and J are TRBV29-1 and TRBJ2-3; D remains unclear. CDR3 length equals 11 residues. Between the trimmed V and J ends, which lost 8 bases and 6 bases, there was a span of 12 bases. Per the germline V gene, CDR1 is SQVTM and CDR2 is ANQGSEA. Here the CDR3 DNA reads TGCAGCCTCACTTCCTCGGATACGCAGTATTTT. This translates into CSLTSSDTQYF.

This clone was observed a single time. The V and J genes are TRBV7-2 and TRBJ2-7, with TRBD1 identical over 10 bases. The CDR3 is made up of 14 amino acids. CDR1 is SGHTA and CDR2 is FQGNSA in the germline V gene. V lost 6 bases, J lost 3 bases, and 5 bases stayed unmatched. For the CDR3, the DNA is TGTGCCAGCAGTACCGGGACAGGGGACTACGAGCAGTACTTC. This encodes CASSTGTGDYEQYF.

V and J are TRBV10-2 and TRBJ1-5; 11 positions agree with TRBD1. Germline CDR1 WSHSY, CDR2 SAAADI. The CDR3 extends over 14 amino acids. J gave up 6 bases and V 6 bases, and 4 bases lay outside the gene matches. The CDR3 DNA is TGCGCCAGCAGCGGACAGGGGGCGATTCAGCCCCAGCATTTT. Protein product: CASSGQGAIQPQHF.

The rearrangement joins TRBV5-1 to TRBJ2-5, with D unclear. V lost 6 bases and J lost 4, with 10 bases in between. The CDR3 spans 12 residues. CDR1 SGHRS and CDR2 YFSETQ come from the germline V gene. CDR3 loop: CASTGRRETQYF. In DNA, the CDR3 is TGCGCCAGCACGGGTAGGCGAGAGACCCAGTACTTC.

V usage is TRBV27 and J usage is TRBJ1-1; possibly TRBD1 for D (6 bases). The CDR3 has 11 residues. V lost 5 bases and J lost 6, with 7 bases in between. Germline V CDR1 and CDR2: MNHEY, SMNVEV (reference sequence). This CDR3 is CASSQGSEAFF. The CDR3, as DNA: TGTGCCAGCAGTCAGGGGTCTGAAGCTTTCTTT.

As DNA, the CDR3 is TGTGCCAGCAGCGGGACAGGGGGGAACTATGGCTACACCTTC. This encodes CASSGTGGNYGYTF. The chain couples TRBV9 to TRBJ1-2; 10 bases are a match to TRBD1. Per the germline V gene, CDR1 is SGDLS and CDR2 is YYNGEE. Unmatched junction bases numbered 1, after V lost 3 bases and J lost 2 bases. The CDR3 extends over 14 amino acids.

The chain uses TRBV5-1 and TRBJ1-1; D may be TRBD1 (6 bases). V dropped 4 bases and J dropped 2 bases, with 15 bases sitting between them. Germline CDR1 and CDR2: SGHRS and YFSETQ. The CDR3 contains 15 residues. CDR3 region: CASSLAGTPNTEAFF. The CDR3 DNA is TGCGCCAGCAGCCTTGCCGGGACACCCAACACTGAAGCTTTCTTT.